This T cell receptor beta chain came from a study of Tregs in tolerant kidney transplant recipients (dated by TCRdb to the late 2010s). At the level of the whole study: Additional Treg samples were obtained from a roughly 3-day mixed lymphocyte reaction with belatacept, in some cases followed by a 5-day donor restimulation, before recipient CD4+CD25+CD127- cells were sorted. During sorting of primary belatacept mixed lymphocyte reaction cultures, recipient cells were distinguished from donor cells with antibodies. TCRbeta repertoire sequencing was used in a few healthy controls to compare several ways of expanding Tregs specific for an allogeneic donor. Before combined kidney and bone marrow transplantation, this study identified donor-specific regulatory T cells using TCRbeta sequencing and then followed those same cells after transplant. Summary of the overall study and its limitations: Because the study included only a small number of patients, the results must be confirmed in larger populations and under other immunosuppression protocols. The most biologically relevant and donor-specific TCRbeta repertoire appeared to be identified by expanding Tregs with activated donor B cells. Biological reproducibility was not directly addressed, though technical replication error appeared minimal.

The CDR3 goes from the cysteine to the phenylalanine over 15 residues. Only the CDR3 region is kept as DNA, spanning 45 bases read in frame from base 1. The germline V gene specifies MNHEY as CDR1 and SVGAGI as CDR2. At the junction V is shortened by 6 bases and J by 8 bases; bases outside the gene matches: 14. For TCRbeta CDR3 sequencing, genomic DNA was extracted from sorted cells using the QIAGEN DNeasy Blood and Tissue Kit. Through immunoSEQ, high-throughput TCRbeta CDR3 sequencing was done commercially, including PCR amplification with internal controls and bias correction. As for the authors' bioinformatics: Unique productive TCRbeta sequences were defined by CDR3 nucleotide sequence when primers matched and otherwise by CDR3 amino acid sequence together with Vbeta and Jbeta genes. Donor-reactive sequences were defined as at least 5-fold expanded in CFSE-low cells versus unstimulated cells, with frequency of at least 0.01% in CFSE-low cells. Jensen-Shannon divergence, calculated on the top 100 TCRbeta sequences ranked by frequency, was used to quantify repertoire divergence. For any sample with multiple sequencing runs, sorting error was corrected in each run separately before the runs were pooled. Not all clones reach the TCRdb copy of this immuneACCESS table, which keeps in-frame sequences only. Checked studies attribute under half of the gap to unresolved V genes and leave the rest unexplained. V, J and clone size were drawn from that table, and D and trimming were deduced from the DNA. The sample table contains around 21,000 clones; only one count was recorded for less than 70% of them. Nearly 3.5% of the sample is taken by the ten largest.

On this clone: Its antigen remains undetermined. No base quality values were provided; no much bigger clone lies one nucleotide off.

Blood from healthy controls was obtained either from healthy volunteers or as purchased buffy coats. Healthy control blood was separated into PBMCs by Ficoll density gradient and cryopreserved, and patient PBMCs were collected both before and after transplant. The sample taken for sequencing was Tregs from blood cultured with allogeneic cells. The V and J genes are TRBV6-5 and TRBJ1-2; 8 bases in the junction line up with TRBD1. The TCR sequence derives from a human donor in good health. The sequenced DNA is TGTGCCAGCAGCCTTACTCGGCAGGGGGCACCCGGCTACACCTTC. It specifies CASSLTRQGAPGYTF.